This T cell receptor (beta chain) is from a study of blood T cell repertoires in COVID-19. Data came from immunoSEQ multiplex PCR; TCRdb stores just in-frame clones and leaves some out. The sample lists around 230,000 clones; 84% were seen once. The germline V gene has CDR1 MNHEY and CDR2 SMNVEV (reference sequence). The V gene lost 6 bases and the J gene lost 0 bases, with 6 bases spanning the gap. This CDR3 spans 14 amino acids. This clonotype originated in a man between 40 and 49 years old who had recovered from COVID-19. The material sequenced was peripheral blood. The chain joins TRBV27 to TRBJ2-6; D remains ambiguous. This CDR3 is CASRPYSGANVLTF. The CDR3 coding sequence is TGTGCCAGCAGACCCTACTCTGGGGCCAACGTCCTGACTTTC.